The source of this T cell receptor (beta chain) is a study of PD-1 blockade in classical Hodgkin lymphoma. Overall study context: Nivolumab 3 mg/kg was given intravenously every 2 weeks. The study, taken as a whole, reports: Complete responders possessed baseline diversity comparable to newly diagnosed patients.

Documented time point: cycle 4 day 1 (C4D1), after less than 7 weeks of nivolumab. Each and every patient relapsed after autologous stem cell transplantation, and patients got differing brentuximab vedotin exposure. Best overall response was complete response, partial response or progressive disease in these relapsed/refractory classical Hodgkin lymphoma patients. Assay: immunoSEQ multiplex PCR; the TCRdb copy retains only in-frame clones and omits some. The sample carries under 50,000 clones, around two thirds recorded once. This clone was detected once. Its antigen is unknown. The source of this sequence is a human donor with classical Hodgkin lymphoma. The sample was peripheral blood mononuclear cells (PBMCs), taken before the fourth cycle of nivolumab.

Written as DNA, the CDR3 is TGTGCCAGCAGCCGCACAGGGACAACTAACTATGGCTACACCTTC. Its protein product is CASSRTGTTNYGYTF. The J gene is TRBJ1-2, the V gene TRBV5-5, with D perhaps matching TRBD1 (6 bases). Germline CDR1 reads SGHKS; CDR2 reads YYEKEE (reference sequence). CDR3 length: 15 residues. V lost 4 bases and J lost 0, with 13 bases in between.